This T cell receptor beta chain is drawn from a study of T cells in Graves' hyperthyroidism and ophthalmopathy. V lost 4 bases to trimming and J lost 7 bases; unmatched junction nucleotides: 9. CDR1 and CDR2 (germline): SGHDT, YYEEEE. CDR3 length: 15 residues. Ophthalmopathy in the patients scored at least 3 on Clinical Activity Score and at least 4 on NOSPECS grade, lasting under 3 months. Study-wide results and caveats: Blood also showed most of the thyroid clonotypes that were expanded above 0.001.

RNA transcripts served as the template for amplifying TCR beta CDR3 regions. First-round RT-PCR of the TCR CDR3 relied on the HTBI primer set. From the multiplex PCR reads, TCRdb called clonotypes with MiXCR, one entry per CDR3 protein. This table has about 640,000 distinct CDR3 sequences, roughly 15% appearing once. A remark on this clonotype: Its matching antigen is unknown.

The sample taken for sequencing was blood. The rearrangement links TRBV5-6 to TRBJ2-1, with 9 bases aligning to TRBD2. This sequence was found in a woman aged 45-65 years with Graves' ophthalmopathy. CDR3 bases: TGTGCCAGCAGCGCCCTAACTAGCGGGCGGAATGAGCAGTTCTTC. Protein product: CASSALTSGRNEQFF. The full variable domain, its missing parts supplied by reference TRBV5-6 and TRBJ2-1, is DAGVTQSPTHLIKTRGQQVTLRCSPKSGHDTVSWYQQALGQGPQFIFQYYEEEERQRGNFPDRFSGHQFPNYSSELNVNALLLGDSALYLCASSALTSGRNEQFFGPGTRLTVL.